The T cell receptor (beta chain) under discussion was sequenced for a study of beta chain features in type 1 diabetes. Notes on the study in general: TCRB CDR3 length was moderately but significantly reduced in all four CD4+ subsets of Type 1 diabetes patients.

A note on this clone: The antigen remains undetermined.

Averaging approximately 0.11 L, one heparinised blood draw came from each individual donor. The V and J ends lost 3 bases and 4 bases respectively, with 9 bases between them. CDR3 length: 13 amino acids. From germline, CDR1 is SGHTS and CDR2 YDEGEE. Expressed TCRB transcripts were sequenced after all isolated RNA was converted to cDNA. Method: immunoSEQ multiplex PCR; TCRdb's copy keeps in-frame clones and lacks some. The repertoire includes 900,000 or so clones, 15% to 20% of them detected once, and around 0.02% sits in the top ten. The genes are TRBV5-8 and TRBJ2-3, with D perhaps TRBD2 (6 bases). The clonotype originates from a woman aged 18 to 35 in good health. The source material was naive CD4+ T cells from blood. Here the CDR3 reads CASSSRDSDTQYF. The CDR3 DNA is TGTGCCAGCAGCTCCCGGGACTCAGATACGCAGTATTTT.